The clone carrying this TCR beta chain was found a few times. The antigen remains undetermined. CD8 cells regarded as naive lacked CD45RO, were positively chosen for CCR7, and omitted terminally differentiated effector memory CD45RA+ cells. TCRdb's table, derived via immunoSEQ multiplex PCR, lists solely in-frame clones and lacks some. The table shows about 2 million clones, with less than 95% occurring only once. This sample was included in a study of shared clonotypes between healthy human individuals. General observations from the study: Sharing across four donors was seen in around 5% of naive CD4 clonotypes.

Sequencing was performed on naive CD8+ T cells sorted from blood. The receptor was isolated from a man younger than 35 in good health.

In DNA form, the CDR3 reads TGTGCCAGCAGTTACGGGCAGGGAGGAGCAACTTTCTTT. Translation gives CASSYGQGGATFF. This rearrangement joins TRBV6-6 to TRBJ1-1; D is perhaps TRBD1 (5 bases). CDR1 MNHNY and CDR2 SVGAGI come from the germline V gene (reference sequence). This CDR3 is 13 amino acids long. V dropped 2 bases and J dropped 12 bases, with 16 bases sitting between them.